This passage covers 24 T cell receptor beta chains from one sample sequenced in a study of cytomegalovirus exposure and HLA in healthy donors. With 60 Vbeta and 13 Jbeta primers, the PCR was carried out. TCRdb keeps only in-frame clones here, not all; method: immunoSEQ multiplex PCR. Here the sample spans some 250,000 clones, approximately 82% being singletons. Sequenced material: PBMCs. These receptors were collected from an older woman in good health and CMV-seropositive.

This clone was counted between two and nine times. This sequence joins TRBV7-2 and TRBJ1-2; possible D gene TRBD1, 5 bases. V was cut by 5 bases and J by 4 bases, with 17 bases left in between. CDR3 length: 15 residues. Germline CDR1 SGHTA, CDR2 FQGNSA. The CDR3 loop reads CASSPDSHPPYGYTF. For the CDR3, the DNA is TGTGCCAGCAGCCCTGACAGCCACCCTCCCTATGGCTACACCTTC.

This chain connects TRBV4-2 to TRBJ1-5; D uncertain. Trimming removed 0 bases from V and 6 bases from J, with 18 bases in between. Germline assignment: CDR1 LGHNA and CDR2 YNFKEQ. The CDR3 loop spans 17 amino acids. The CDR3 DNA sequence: TGTGCCAGCAGCCAAGATGCTGCAGGTATGGGTAGTCAGCCCCAGCATTTT. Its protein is CASSQDAAGMGSQPQHF.

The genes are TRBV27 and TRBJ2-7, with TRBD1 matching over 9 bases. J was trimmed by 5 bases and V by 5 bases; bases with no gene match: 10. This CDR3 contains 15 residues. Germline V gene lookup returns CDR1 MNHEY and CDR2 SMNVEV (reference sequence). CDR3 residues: CASSTTTGGSHEQYF. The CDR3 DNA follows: TGTGCCAGCAGTACGACCACAGGGGGCTCTCACGAGCAGTACTTC.

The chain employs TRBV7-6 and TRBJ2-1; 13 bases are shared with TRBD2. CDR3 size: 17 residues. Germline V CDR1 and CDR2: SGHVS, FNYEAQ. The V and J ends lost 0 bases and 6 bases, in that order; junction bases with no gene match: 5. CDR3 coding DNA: TGTGCCAGCAGCTTAGCGCTACTAGCGGGAGGGCCCAATGAGCAGTTCTTC. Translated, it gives CASSLALLAGGPNEQFF.

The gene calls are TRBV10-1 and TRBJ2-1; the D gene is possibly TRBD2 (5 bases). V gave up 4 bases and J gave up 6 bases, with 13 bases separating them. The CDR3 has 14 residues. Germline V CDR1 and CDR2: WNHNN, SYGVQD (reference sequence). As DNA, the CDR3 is TGCGCCAGCAGTGGTCTAAGGACTCTCAATGAGCAGTTCTTC. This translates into CASSGLRTLNEQFF.

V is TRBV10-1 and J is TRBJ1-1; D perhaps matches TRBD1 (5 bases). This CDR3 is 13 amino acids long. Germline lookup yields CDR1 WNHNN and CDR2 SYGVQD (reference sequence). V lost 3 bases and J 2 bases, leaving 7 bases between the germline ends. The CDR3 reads CASSDRVNTEAFF. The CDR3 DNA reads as TGCGCCAGCAGTGACAGGGTTAACACTGAAGCTTTCTTT.

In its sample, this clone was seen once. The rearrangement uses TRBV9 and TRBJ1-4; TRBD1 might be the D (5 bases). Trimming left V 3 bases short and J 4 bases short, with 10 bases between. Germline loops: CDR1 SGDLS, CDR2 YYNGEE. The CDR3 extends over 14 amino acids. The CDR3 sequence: CASSGGQVNEKLFF. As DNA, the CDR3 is TGTGCCAGCAGCGGAGGACAAGTTAATGAAAAACTGTTTTTT.

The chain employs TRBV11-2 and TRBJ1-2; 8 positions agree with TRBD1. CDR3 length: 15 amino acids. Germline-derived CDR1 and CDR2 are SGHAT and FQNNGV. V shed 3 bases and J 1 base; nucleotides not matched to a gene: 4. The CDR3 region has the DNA TGTGCCAGCAGCTTGGACAGGGAAAATAACTATGGCTACACCTTC. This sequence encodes CASSLDRENNYGYTF.

CDR3 in DNA: TGTGCCTGGAGTCGGACAGGGGGCGCCTACGAGCAGTACTTC. Its translation: CAWSRTGGAYEQYF. The rearrangement links TRBV30 to TRBJ2-7, with TRBD1 matching over 11 bases. Unmatched junction bases numbered 2, after V lost 2 bases and J lost 2 bases. CDR3 length: 14 residues. Germline V gene sequence: CDR1 GTSNPN, CDR2 SVGIG (reference sequence).

Written as DNA, the CDR3 is TGCGCCAGCAAAAAAGCGGGAGAAACCTACGAGCAGTACTTC. Its translation: CASKKAGETYEQYF. J is TRBJ2-7 and V is TRBV10-2; 8 bases fit TRBD2. The CDR3 spans 14 residues. V lost 7 bases and J lost 2; bases outside the gene matches: 7. Germline CDR1 and CDR2: WSHSY and SAAADI.

The CDR3 is CASSSGLALVNEQFF. The CDR3 DNA is TGTGCCAGCAGCTCGGGACTAGCGTTGGTGAATGAGCAGTTCTTC. The genes are TRBV5-4 and TRBJ2-1; 10 positions match TRBD2. CDR3 size: 15 residues. Germline CDR1 SGHNT, CDR2 YYREEE (reference sequence). With V trimmed by 3 bases and J by 7 bases, 7 bases remained unmatched.

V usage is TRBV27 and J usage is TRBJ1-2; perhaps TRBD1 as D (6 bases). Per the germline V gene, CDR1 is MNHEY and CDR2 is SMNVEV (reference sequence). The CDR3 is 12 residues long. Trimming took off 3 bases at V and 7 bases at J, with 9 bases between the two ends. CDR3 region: CASSLRGSGYTF. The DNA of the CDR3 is TGTGCCAGCAGTTTGAGGGGGTCTGGCTACACCTTC.

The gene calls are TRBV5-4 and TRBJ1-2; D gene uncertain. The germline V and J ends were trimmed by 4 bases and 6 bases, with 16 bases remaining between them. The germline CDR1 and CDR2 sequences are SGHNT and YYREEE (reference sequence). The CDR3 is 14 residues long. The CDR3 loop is CASSLVGAEDGYTF. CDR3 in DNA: TGTGCCAGCAGCCTTGTTGGTGCCGAGGATGGCTACACCTTC.

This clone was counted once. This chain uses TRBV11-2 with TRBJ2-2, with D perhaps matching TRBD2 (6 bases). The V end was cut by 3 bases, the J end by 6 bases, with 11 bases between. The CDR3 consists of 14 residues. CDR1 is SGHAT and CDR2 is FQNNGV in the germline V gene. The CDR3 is CASSFRREAGELFF. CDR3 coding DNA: TGTGCCAGCAGCTTCCGGAGGGAGGCCGGGGAGCTGTTTTTT.

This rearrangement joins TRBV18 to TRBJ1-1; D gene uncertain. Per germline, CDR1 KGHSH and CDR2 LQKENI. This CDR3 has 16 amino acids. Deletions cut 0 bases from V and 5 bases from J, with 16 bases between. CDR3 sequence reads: CASSPPPVAPGTEAFF. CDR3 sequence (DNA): TGTGCCAGCTCACCACCCCCAGTGGCCCCGGGGACTGAAGCTTTCTTT.

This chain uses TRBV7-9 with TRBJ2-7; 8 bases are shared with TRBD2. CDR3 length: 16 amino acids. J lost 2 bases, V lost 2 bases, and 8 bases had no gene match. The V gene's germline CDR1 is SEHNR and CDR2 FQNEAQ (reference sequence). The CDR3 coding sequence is TGTGCCAGCAGCTTATCGTCGGGAGGGCCCACCTACGAGCAGTACTTC. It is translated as CASSLSSGGPTYEQYF.

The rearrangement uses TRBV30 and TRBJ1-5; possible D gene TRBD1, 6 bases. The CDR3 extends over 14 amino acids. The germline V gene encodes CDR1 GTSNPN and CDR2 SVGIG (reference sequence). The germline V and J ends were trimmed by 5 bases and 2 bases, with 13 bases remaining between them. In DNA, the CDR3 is TGTGCCTGGTCAAAGGGGGGGGGCAATCAGCCCCAGCATTTT. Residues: CAWSKGGGNQPQHF.

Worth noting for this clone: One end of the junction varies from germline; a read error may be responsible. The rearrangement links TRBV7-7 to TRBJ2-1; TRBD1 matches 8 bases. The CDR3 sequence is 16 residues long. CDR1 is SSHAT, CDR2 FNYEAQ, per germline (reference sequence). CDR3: CASSLGVGTGGNEQFF. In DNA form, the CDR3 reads TGTGCTAGCAGCTTAGGGGTCGGGACAGGAGGCAATGAGCAGTTCTTC. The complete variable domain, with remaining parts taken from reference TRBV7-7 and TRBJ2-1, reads GAGVSQSPRYKVTKRGQDVTLRCDPISSHATLYWYQQALGQGPEFLTYFNYEAQPDKSGLPSDRFSAERPEGSISTLTIQRTEQRDSAMYRCASSLGVGTGGNEQFFGPGTRLTVL.

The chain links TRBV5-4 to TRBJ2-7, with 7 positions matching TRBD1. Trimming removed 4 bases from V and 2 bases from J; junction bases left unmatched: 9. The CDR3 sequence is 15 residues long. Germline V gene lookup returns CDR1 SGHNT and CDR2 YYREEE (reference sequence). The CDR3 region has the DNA TGTGCCAGCAGCCCAGGCAGGGACAGAGCCTACGAGCAGTACTTC. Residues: CASSPGRDRAYEQYF.

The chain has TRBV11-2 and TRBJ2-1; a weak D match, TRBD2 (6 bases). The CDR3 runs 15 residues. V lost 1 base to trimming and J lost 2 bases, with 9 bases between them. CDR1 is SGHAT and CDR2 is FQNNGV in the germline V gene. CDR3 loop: CASSLVTGAYNEQFF. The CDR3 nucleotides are TGTGCCAGCAGCTTAGTTACGGGAGCCTACAATGAGCAGTTCTTC.

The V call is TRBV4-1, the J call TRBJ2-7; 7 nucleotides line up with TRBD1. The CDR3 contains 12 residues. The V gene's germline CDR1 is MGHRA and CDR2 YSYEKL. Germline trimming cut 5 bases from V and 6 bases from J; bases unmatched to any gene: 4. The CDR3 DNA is TGCGCCAGCAGCTCACAGGGGACCGAGCAGTACTTC. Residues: CASSSQGTEQYF.

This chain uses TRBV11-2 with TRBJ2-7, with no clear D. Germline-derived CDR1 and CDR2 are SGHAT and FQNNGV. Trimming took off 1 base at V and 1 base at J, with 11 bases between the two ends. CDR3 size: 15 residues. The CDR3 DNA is TGTGCCAGCAGCTTAGGTTTGGAAGCGTCCTACGAGCAGTACTTC. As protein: CASSLGLEASYEQYF.

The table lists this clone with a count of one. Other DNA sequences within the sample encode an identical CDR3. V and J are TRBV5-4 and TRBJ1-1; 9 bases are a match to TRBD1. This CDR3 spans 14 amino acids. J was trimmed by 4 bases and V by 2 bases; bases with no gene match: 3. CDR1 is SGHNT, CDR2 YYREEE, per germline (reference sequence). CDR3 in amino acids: CASSLDRGGTEAFF. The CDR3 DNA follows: TGTGCCAGCAGCTTAGACAGGGGGGGCACTGAAGCTTTCTTT.

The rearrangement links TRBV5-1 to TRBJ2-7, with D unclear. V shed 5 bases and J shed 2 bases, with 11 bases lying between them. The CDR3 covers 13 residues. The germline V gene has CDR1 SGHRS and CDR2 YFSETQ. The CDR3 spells CASRGAGTYEQYF. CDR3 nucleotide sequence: TGCGCCAGCAGAGGCGCAGGCACCTACGAGCAGTACTTC.